This TCR beta chain was documented in a study of T cell repertoires in cytomegalovirus infection. Study details: Carrying CMV and the relevant HLA type showed in public TCR beta signatures. Study outcomes and limitations: HLA-C-restricted, CMV-specific TCR beta clonotypes were dominant ex vivo. Cumulative public TCR beta family frequency identified CMV carriers with the relevant HLA.

TCRdb re-analysed the reads in MiXCR, keeping a single row per CDR3 protein. In the table there are roughly 180,000 distinct CDR3 sequences, approximately 30% of which are singletons. A remark on this clonotype: Its cognate antigen is unknown.

This CDR3 is 15 amino acids long. The V and J ends lost 2 bases and 4 bases respectively, with 15 bases between them. Germline V gene lookup returns CDR1 GTSNPN and CDR2 SVGIG (reference sequence). This receptor was taken from a human donor in good health (CMV status not recorded). Some clones in this sample may be carry-over from other donors' samples. The source material was PBMCs. The gene calls are TRBV30 and TRBJ1-5, with no clear D. The CDR3 protein is CAWSLSFGSNQPQHF. The CDR3 DNA sequence: TGTGCCTGGAGTCTGTCCTTCGGGAGTAATCAGCCCCAGCATTTT.